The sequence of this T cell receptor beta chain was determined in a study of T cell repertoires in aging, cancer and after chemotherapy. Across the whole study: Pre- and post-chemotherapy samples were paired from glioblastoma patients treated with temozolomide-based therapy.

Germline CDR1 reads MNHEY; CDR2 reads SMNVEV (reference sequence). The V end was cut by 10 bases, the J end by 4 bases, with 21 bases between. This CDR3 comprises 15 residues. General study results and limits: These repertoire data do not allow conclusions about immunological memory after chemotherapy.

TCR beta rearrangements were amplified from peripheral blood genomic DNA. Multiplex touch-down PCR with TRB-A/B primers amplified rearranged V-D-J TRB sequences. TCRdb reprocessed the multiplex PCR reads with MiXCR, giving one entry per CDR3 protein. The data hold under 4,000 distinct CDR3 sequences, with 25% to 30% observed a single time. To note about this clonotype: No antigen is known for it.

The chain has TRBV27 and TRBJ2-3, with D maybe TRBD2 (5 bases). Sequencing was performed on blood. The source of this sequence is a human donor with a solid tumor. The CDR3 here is CATRTVWRPSDTQYF. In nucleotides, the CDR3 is TGTGCCACCCGTACTGTTTGGAGGCCCTCAGATACGCAGTATTTT.